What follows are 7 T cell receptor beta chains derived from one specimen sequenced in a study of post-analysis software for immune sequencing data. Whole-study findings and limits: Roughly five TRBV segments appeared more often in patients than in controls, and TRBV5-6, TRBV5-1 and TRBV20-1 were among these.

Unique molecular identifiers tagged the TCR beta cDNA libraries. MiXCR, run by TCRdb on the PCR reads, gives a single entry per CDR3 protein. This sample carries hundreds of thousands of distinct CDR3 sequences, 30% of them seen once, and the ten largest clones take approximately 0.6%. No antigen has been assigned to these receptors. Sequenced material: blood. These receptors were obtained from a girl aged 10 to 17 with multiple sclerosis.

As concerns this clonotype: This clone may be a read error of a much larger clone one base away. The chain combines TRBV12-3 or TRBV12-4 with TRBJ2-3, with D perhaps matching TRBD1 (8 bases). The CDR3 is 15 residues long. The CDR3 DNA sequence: TGTGCCAGCAGTTCGGGAGGACAGGGCACAGATACGGAGTATTTT. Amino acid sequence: CASSSGGQGTDTEYF.

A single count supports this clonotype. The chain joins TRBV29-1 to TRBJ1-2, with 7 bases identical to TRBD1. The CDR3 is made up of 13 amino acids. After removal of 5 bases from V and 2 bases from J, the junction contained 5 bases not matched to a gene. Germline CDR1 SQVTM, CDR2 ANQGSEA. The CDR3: CSVTVQGNYGYTF. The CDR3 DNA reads TGCAGCGTTACCGTACAGGGGAACTATGGCTACACCTTC.

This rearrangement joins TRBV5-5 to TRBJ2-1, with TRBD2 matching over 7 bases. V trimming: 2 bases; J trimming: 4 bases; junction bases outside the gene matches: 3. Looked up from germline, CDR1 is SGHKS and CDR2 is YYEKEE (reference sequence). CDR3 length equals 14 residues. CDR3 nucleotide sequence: TGTGCCAGCAGCTTACCTAGCGGTTACAATGAGCAGTTCTTC. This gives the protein CASSLPSGYNEQFF.

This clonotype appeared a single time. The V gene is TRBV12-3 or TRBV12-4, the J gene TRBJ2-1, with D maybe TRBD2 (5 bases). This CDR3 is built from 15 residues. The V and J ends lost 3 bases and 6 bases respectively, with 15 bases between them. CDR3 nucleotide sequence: TGTGCCAGCAGTTTTGAGGGCGGGCCTACCAATGAGCAGTTCTTC. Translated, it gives CASSFEGGPTNEQFF.

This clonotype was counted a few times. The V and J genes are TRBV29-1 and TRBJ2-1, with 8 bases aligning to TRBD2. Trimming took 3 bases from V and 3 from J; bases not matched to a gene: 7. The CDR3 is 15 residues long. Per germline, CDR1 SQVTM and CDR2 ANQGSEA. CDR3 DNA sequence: TGCAGCGTTGACGGTCCGGGAGGGATCTACAATGAGCAGTTCTTC. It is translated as CSVDGPGGIYNEQFF.

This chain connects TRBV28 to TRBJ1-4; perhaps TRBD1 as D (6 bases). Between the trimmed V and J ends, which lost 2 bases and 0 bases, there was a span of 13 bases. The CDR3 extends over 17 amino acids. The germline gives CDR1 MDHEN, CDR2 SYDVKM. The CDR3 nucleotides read TGTGCCAGCAGTTTACTGGGGGCCCTTGCAACTAATGAAAAACTGTTTTTT. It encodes CASSLLGALATNEKLFF.

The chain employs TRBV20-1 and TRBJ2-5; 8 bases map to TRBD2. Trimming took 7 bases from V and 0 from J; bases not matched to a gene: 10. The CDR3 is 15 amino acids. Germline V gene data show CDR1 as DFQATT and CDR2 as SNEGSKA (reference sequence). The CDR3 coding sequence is TGCAGTGTTTTACTAGCGGCCTCCTACCAAGAGACCCAGTACTTC. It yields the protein CSVLLAASYQETQYF.